This T cell receptor (beta chain) derives from a study of post-analysis software for immune sequencing data. Germline V CDR1 and CDR2: SGHRS, YFSETQ. The CDR3 runs 14 residues. Included in the TCR beta cDNA libraries were unique molecular identifiers. The authors obtained 500,000 to 600,000 cDNA molecules from roughly 1 to 10 million T cells. One entry per CDR3 protein results from TCRdb running MiXCR on the PCR reads. The sample consists of hundreds of thousands of distinct CDR3 sequences, around 40% of them appearing once. In the case of this clonotype: Its cognate antigen is unknown.

Notes on the study in general: Included in a set of about 5 TRBV segments more frequent in patients than controls were TRBV5-6, TRBV5-1 and TRBV20-1.

The receptor's source is a girl aged 10 to 17 with multiple sclerosis. The chain couples TRBV5-1 to TRBJ2-5; D remains ambiguous. Judging by the DNA end, TRBJ2-7 fits better; the J call may be wrong. Sequences were obtained from blood. The CDR3 is CASSWAGPTYEQYF. The DNA of the CDR3 is TGCGCCAGCAGCTGGGCAGGTCCAACCTACGAGCAGTACTTC.